Each of the 29 T cell receptor beta chains below was sequenced from the same sample in a study of vaccination effects on CD4 cells after COVID-19. These TCRs are of unknown antigen specificity. Assay used: immunoSEQ multiplex PCR; TCRdb lists only in-frame clones, some missing. The sample holds 25,000 to 30,000 clones, 70% to 75% seen once. ViraFEST assay sequencing came after antigen-specific CD4+ T cells were expanded with viral peptide pools. After more than 8 days in culture, the CD4+ T cells were isolated. All participants had two doses of either the BNT162b2 or mRNA-1273 vaccine. The sequencing here drew on CD4+ T cells from PBMCs cultured with HCoV-NL63 spike peptides, taken after COVID-19 vaccination. These receptor sequences come from a human donor who received a COVID-19 vaccine.

This clone has only a few counts. The chain uses TRBV18 and TRBJ2-1, with 9 bases aligning to TRBD2. Germline CDR1 KGHSH, CDR2 LQKENI. The V gene end was trimmed by 0 bases and the J gene end by 10 bases; junction bases not matched to a gene: 10. The CDR3 contains 16 residues. CDR3: CASSPPAGGAYGEQFF. CDR3 bases: TGTGCCAGCTCACCACCGGCGGGGGGGGCCTATGGCGAGCAGTTCTTC.

The chain carries TRBV7-9 and TRBJ1-1, with 7 positions matching TRBD1. Germline V gives CDR1 SEHNR, CDR2 FQNEAQ (reference sequence). This CDR3 has 16 residues. V lost 4 bases to trimming and J lost 1 base; unmatched junction nucleotides: 9. The CDR3 reads CASSWHSTGKNTEAFF. The CDR3 nucleotides read TGTGCCAGCAGCTGGCACTCGACAGGGAAGAACACTGAAGCTTTCTTT.

This clone occurred once. This rearrangement joins TRBV12-5 to TRBJ1-3; the D is unclear. Germline V gene data show CDR1 as LGHNT and CDR2 as FRNRAP. Trimming took off 0 bases at V and 0 bases at J, with 15 bases between the two ends. The CDR3 spans 18 residues. CDR3 DNA sequence: TGTGCTAGTGGTTTGGTACACGGAGGCCTTTACTCTGGAAACACCATATATTTT. Its translation is CASGLVHGGLYSGNTIYF.

Here the CDR3 DNA reads TGTGCCAGCTCACCAGTGCATAGCAATCAGCCCCAGCATTTT. Protein: CASSPVHSNQPQHF. The rearrangement links TRBV18 to TRBJ1-5; the D is unclear. V was clipped by 2 bases and J by 0 bases, with 5 bases between them. CDR3 length: 14 amino acids. Germline CDR1 is KGHSH and CDR2 is LQKENI.

A few counts support this clone. The J gene is TRBJ2-2, the V gene TRBV5-1; 11 nucleotides align to TRBD2. J gave up 1 base and V 0 bases, and 8 bases lay outside the gene matches. CDR1 and CDR2 from the germline V gene are SGHRS and YFSETQ. There are 19 residues in the CDR3. The DNA for the CDR3 is TGCGCCAGCAGCTTGGCCAATTCCGGACTAGCGGGGAACACCGGGGAGCTGTTTTTT. Its protein is CASSLANSGLAGNTGELFF.

The chain carries TRBV3-1 (or the pseudogene TRBV3-2) and TRBJ2-7; TRBD1 is a possible D gene (6 bases). Germline V gives CDR1 LGHDT, CDR2 YNNKEL (reference sequence). This CDR3 is built from 14 residues. Trimming left V 1 base short and J 0 bases short, with 7 bases between. The CDR3 region is CASSQGDISYEQYF. As DNA, the CDR3 is TGTGCCAGCAGCCAAGGGGACATCTCCTACGAGCAGTACTTC.

This clone was counted a single time. This chain links TRBV12-3 or TRBV12-4 with TRBJ2-7; D gene uncertain. This CDR3 is 11 amino acids long. V was pared by 5 bases and J by 8 bases, with 10 bases between. The chain's CDR3 is CASSPSRQQYF. The CDR3, as DNA: TGTGCCAGCAGTCCTTCCCGCCAGCAGTACTTC.

CDR3 coding DNA: TGTGCCAGCAGCTTAGCGCTGGGCAAATCCGAGCAGTACTTC. This sequence encodes CASSLALGKSEQYF. The chain links TRBV7-8 to TRBJ2-7; D uncertain. There are 14 residues in the CDR3. The germline CDR1 and CDR2 sequences are SGHVS and FQNEAQ. V was trimmed by 0 bases and J by 6 bases, leaving 12 bases between them. The whole variable domain, remainder taken from reference TRBV7-8 and TRBJ2-7, is GAGVSQSPRYKVAKRGQDVALRCDPISGHVSLFWYQQALGQGPEFLTYFQNEAQLDKSGLPSDRFFAERPEGSVSTLKIQRTQQEDSAVYLCASSLALGKSEQYFGPGTRLTVT.

In its sample, this clone was seen a few times. The CDR3 carries no conserved terminal phenylalanine or tryptophan, so it likely arises from a read error. No DNA is shown, since the ends of the CDR3 on it are uncertain; the CDR3 is the one TCRdb lists. This chain connects TRBV7-9 to TRBJ1-2. The CDR3 spans 11 residues, counting both ends. Germline V gene sequence: CDR1 SEHNR, CDR2 FQNEAQ (reference sequence). This chain's CDR3 is CASSFLDPGDV.

The CDR3: CASSPEQGNYGYTF. The DNA of the CDR3 is TGTGCCAGCTCACCGGAGCAGGGGAACTATGGCTACACCTTC. The chain couples TRBV18 to TRBJ1-2; D perhaps matches TRBD1 (6 bases). The V gene's germline CDR1 is KGHSH and CDR2 LQKENI. CDR3 length equals 14 residues. The V gene lost 3 bases and the J gene lost 2 bases, with 10 bases spanning the gap.

This rearrangement joins TRBV7-2 to TRBJ1-1; D is undetermined. CDR1 and CDR2 (germline): SGHTA, FQGNSA. This CDR3 comprises 14 residues. The V and J ends lost 1 base and 5 bases respectively, with 11 bases between them. CDR3 loop: CASSLVGLGTEAFF. CDR3 DNA sequence: TGTGCCAGCAGCTTAGTGGGGTTAGGTACTGAAGCTTTCTTT. The variable domain in full, with the rest retrieved from reference TRBV7-2 and TRBJ1-1, is GAGVSQSPSNKVTEKGKDVELRCDPISGHTALYWYRQSLGQGLEFLIYFQGNSAPDKSGLPSDRFSAERTGGSVSTLTIQRTQQEDSAVYLCASSLVGLGTEAFFGQGTRLTVV.

The V call is TRBV29-1, the J call TRBJ2-3; either TRBD1 or TRBD2 may fit D (6 bases each). Germline CDR1 reads SQVTM; CDR2 reads ANQGSEA. Trimming shortened V by 7 bases and J by 2 bases, and 16 bases separated the two germline ends. The CDR3 is made up of 14 amino acids. This chain's CDR3 is CSADGGGFTDTQYF. CDR3 sequence (DNA): TGCAGCGCTGACGGAGGGGGTTTCACAGATACGCAGTATTTT.

This clone occurred a few times. V is TRBV5-1 and J is TRBJ1-2; no firm D call. Germline V gene lookup returns CDR1 SGHRS and CDR2 YFSETQ. Deletions cut 4 bases from V and 0 bases from J, with 10 bases between. The length of the CDR3 is 14 residues. The chain's CDR3 is CASSRSAANYGYTF. In DNA, the CDR3 is TGCGCCAGCAGCCGGTCCGCCGCTAACTATGGCTACACCTTC.

This chain uses TRBV10-3 with TRBJ2-7; maybe TRBD2 (5 bases). Germline V lookup: CDR1 ENHRY, CDR2 SYGVKD. Trimming left V 4 bases short and J 3 bases short, with 13 bases between. This CDR3 spans 14 amino acids. The CDR3 reads CAISGRGLGYEQYF. DNA for the CDR3: TGTGCCATCAGTGGCCGCGGACTGGGCTACGAGCAGTACTTC.

The chain uses TRBV3-1 (or the pseudogene TRBV3-2) and TRBJ2-1; D gene unclear. CDR3 size: 17 residues. The germline CDR1 and CDR2 sequences are LGHDT and YNNKEL (reference sequence). V lost 5 bases, J lost 2 bases, and 19 bases lay in between. The CDR3 DNA sequence: TGTGCCAGCAGCTCAAGGACCAAATCCATTACCTACAATGAGCAGTTCTTC. Translation gives CASSSRTKSITYNEQFF.

The genes are TRBV4-1 and TRBJ2-2; no clear D. The CDR3 consists of 12 residues. V dropped 0 bases and J dropped 9 bases, with 5 bases sitting between them. Germline values: CDR1 MGHRA, CDR2 YSYEKL. For the CDR3, the DNA is TGCGCCAGCAGCCAAGACCTGAGGGAGCTGTTTTTT. Protein sequence: CASSQDLRELFF.

This clone was picked up one time. Here the CDR3 DNA reads TGTGCCAGTAGTATCGTAGGGGCCTACGAGCAGTACTTC. This translates into CASSIVGAYEQYF. The chain couples TRBV19 to TRBJ2-7; TRBD1 is a possible D gene (5 bases). CDR3 size: 13 residues. Germline CDR1 reads LNHDA; CDR2 reads SQIVND (reference sequence). With 3 bases removed from V and 2 bases from J, the gap between germline ends came to 8 bases.

The CDR3 loop is CASSLVPHANTGELFF. In nucleotides, the CDR3 is TGTGCCAGCAGCTTGGTCCCTCACGCGAACACCGGGGAGCTGTTTTTT. The chain couples TRBV5-6 to TRBJ2-2, with no clear D. Looked up from germline, CDR1 is SGHDT and CDR2 is YYEEEE. The CDR3 sequence is 16 residues long. V was cut by 0 bases and J by 0 bases, with 9 bases left in between.

The table lists this clone with a count of one. The chain recombines TRBV2 with TRBJ2-7; 7 nucleotides match TRBD2. Trimming took 0 bases from V and 6 from J; bases not matched to a gene: 14. Germline V gene lookup returns CDR1 SNHLY and CDR2 FYNNEI. The CDR3 consists of 17 residues. CDR3 in DNA: TGTGCCAGCAGTGAAGCGCTTGGGGCGGGAGAAAATTTCGAGCAGTACTTC. Translating gives CASSEALGAGENFEQYF.

As DNA, the CDR3 is TGTGCCAGCAGCTTCTCACAACCGACAGGGTGGGAGACCCAGTACTTC. This codes for CASSFSQPTGWETQYF. V is TRBV7-9 and J is TRBJ2-5; 7 bases are shared with TRBD1. The CDR3 consists of 16 residues. Germline trimming cut 3 bases from V and 5 bases from J; bases unmatched to any gene: 12. From germline, CDR1 is SEHNR and CDR2 FQNEAQ (reference sequence).

V and J are TRBV24-1 and TRBJ1-1, with 10 bases matching TRBD1. In germline, CDR1 is KGHDR, CDR2 SFDVKD. The V segment lost 7 bases and the J segment 0 bases; nucleotides outside the gene matches: 4. This CDR3 has 15 residues. The CDR3 bases are TGTGCCACCAGGGGACAGGGGTGTATGAACACTGAAGCTTTCTTT. This codes for CATRGQGCMNTEAFF.

This chain connects TRBV20-1 to TRBJ2-7, with D perhaps matching TRBD2 (5 bases). V gave up 2 bases and J gave up 6 bases, with 8 bases separating them. This CDR3 contains 11 residues. CDR1 is DFQATT and CDR2 is SNEGSKA in the germline V gene (reference sequence). Here the CDR3 reads CSARLAREQYF. DNA for the CDR3: TGCAGTGCTAGACTAGCTCGCGAGCAGTACTTC.

The chain uses TRBV30 and TRBJ1-2; 7 bases align to TRBD1. The V gene end was trimmed by 2 bases and the J gene end by 8 bases; junction bases not matched to a gene: 8. Germline V gene sequence: CDR1 GTSNPN, CDR2 SVGIG (reference sequence). The CDR3 is 13 residues long. The CDR3 DNA reads TGTGCCTGGAGTCCCGGGACAGACTTGGGCTACACCTTC. This codes for CAWSPGTDLGYTF. Looking up the rest from reference TRBV30 and TRBJ1-2 gives the full variable domain: SQTIHQWPATLVQPVGSPLSLECTVEGTSNPNLYWYRQAAGRGLQLLFYSVGIGQISSEVPQNLSASRPQDRQFILSSKKLLLSDSGFYLCAWSPGTDLGYTFGSGTRLTVV.

The rearrangement uses TRBV5-4 and TRBJ2-5; 7 bases align to TRBD1. The junction had 8 bases not matched to a gene; V was cut back by 4 bases and J by 5 bases. This CDR3 spans 14 amino acids. Germline lookup yields CDR1 SGHNT and CDR2 YYREEE (reference sequence). CDR3: CASSLQGGTETQYF. Written as DNA, the CDR3 is TGTGCCAGCAGCCTACAAGGGGGCACTGAGACCCAGTACTTC.

The chain joins TRBV19 to TRBJ2-1, with D possibly TRBD2 on 7 matching bases. This CDR3 has 17 residues. The V end was cut by 3 bases, the J end by 2 bases, with 17 bases between. CDR1 LNHDA and CDR2 SQIVND come from the germline V gene (reference sequence). As DNA, the CDR3 is TGTGCCAGTAGTATTGGGGTTGGGAGGGGGACCTACAATGAGCAGTTCTTC. It translates to CASSIGVGRGTYNEQFF.

V and J are TRBV27 and TRBJ2-7; the D gene is possibly TRBD1 (6 bases). Trimming left V 8 bases short and J 0 bases short, with 14 bases between. Germline CDR1 is MNHEY and CDR2 is SMNVEV (reference sequence). The CDR3 is 14 amino acids. DNA of the CDR3: TGTGCCAGCTCGGGACACCTCACCTCCTACGAGCAGTACTTC. It is translated as CASSGHLTSYEQYF.

The chain combines TRBV5-4 with TRBJ1-1; D is possibly TRBD1 (6 bases). Per the germline V gene, CDR1 is SGHNT and CDR2 is YYREEE (reference sequence). Trimming left V 3 bases short and J 4 bases short, with 16 bases between. This CDR3 is 15 amino acids long. CDR3 amino acids: CASSYETGLFTEAFF. The CDR3 nucleotides read TGTGCCAGCAGCTATGAAACAGGGTTGTTCACTGAAGCTTTCTTT.

The chain is built from TRBV30 and TRBJ1-3; 8 bases align to TRBD1. The CDR3 has 15 amino acids. Unmatched junction bases numbered 8, after V lost 4 bases and J lost 3 bases. Germline assignment: CDR1 GTSNPN and CDR2 SVGIG (reference sequence). CDR3 in amino acids: CAWKWQGANGNTIYF. The CDR3 DNA sequence: TGTGCCTGGAAGTGGCAGGGGGCGAATGGAAACACCATATATTTT.

The chain combines TRBV3-1 (or the pseudogene TRBV3-2) with TRBJ2-7, with 7 positions matching TRBD2. Germline V gene data show CDR1 as LGHDT and CDR2 as YNNKEL (reference sequence). The J segment lost 3 bases and the V segment lost 3 bases, leaving 8 bases of the junction unmatched. CDR3 length: 15 residues. The chain's CDR3 is CASSHSSGNNYEQYF. The CDR3 DNA sequence: TGTGCCAGCAGCCATTCTAGCGGAAATAACTACGAGCAGTACTTC.